This TCR beta chain was retrieved from a study of blood T cell repertoires in COVID-19. Sequencing was performed with immunoSEQ multiplex PCR; in TCRdb, only in-frame clones are kept and a portion is missing. Among hundreds of thousands of clones listed, around 89% were seen once. V lost 0 bases to trimming and J lost 8 bases, with 13 bases between them. CDR1 and CDR2 (germline): SGHNT, YENEEA. CDR3 size: 14 residues. Sequenced sample: PBMCs or T cells enriched from blood (not recorded which). The J gene is TRBJ1-2, the V gene TRBV11-3, with D unresolved. The sequence came from a man aged 40-49 years who had recovered from COVID-19. The DNA of the CDR3 is TGTGCCAGCAGCTTAGAGGGGTCGGCGGGCGGCTACACCTTC. It encodes CASSLEGSAGGYTF.